The 17 T cell receptor beta chains given below trace back to one sample, sequenced in a study of blood T cell repertoires in COVID-19. Sequencing was performed with immunoSEQ multiplex PCR; in TCRdb, only in-frame clones are kept and a portion is missing. The data show about 160,000 clones, about 93% seen once. The material sequenced was peripheral blood. Receptors were obtained from a woman aged 50 to 60 with acute or convalescent COVID-19.

CDR3 in amino acids: CASKRTGGYSPLHF. The CDR3 nucleotides read TGTGCCAGCAAGCGGACAGGGGGATATTCACCCCTCCACTTT. The V call is TRBV3-1 (or the pseudogene TRBV3-2), the J call TRBJ1-6; 10 bases fit TRBD1. The length of the CDR3 is 14 residues. J lost 8 bases, V lost 7 bases, and 5 bases had no gene match. The germline V gene encodes CDR1 LGHDT and CDR2 YNNKEL (reference sequence).

This chain uses TRBV27 with TRBJ1-2; 8 bases match TRBD1. Trimming removed 4 bases from V and 2 bases from J; junction bases left unmatched: 3. The CDR3 has 14 amino acids. Looked up from germline, CDR1 is MNHEY and CDR2 is SMNVEV (reference sequence). CDR3 DNA sequence: TGTGCCAGCAGTTCCCCAGGGGGCAACTATGGCTACACCTTC. This translates into CASSSPGGNYGYTF.

The chain employs TRBV6-5 and TRBJ1-2; TRBD1 aligns across 7 bases. The CDR3 has 15 residues. With V trimmed by 8 bases and J by 4 bases, 13 bases remained unmatched. CDR1 is MNHEY and CDR2 is SVGAGI in the germline V gene. CDR3 in DNA: TGTGCCAGCGGTCAAACGCCAGGGGGAACCTATGGCTACACCTTC. The encoded protein is CASGQTPGGTYGYTF.

The chain joins TRBV5-4 to TRBJ1-2; D possibly corresponds to TRBD1 (6 bases). There are 13 residues in the CDR3. Germline CDR1 reads SGHNT; CDR2 reads YYREEE (reference sequence). V was pared by 2 bases and J by 4 bases, with 9 bases between. The CDR3 DNA sequence: TGTGCCAGCAGCTTTGACAGGTTCTATGGCTACACCTTC. It specifies CASSFDRFYGYTF. Combining the CDR3 with reference TRBV5-4 and TRBJ1-2 gives the whole variable domain ETGVTQSPTHLIKTRGQQVTLRCSSQSGHNTVSWYQQALGQGPQFIFQYYREEENGRGNFPPRFSGLQFPNYSSELNVNALELDDSALYLCASSFDRFYGYTFGSGTRLTVV.

The chain couples TRBV6-5 to TRBJ1-5; D not resolved. The CDR3 covers 14 residues. In germline, CDR1 is MNHEY, CDR2 SVGAGI. The ends were cut back, 2 bases at V and 7 bases at J, with 12 bases in the middle. CDR3 protein: CASSYERNEQPQHF. CDR3 in DNA: TGTGCCAGCAGTTACGAGAGAAATGAACAGCCCCAGCATTTT.

The chain joins TRBV27 to TRBJ2-1; D might be TRBD2 (6 bases). This CDR3 contains 16 residues. Germline CDR1 and CDR2: MNHEY and SMNVEV (reference sequence). Between the trimmed V and J ends, which lost 5 bases and 2 bases, there was a span of 16 bases. The CDR3 DNA reads as TGTGCCAGCAGTCTACAATGGGGGGAAGCCTACAATGAGCAGTTCTTC. It is translated as CASSLQWGEAYNEQFF.

The CDR3 loop reads CATSREGQGDYEQYF. The CDR3 bases are TGTGCCACCAGCAGAGAGGGACAGGGTGACTACGAGCAGTACTTC. The V and J genes are TRBV15 and TRBJ2-7; 9 bases align to TRBD1. V gave up 0 bases and J gave up 3 bases; unmatched junction bases: 3. Germline V gene lookup returns CDR1 LNHNV and CDR2 YYDKDF (reference sequence). This CDR3 has 15 residues.

This chain connects TRBV6-2 or TRBV6-3 to TRBJ2-1; the match to TRBD2 covers 10 bases. Trimming took 5 bases from V and 7 from J; bases not matched to a gene: 5. Germline V lookup: CDR1 MNHEY, CDR2 SVGEGT. The CDR3 loop spans 14 amino acids. For the CDR3, the DNA is TGTGCCAGCAGTCGAGCGGGAGGGGCGAATGAGCAGTTCTTC. Translation: CASSRAGGANEQFF.

V usage is TRBV4-3 and J usage is TRBJ1-5, with D unresolved. There are 13 residues in the CDR3. Germline V CDR1 and CDR2: LGHNA, YSLEER. V lost 1 base and J 7 bases, leaving 8 bases between the germline ends. CDR3 residues: CASSQGERQPQHF. DNA for the CDR3: TGCGCCAGCAGCCAAGGAGAACGACAGCCCCAGCATTTT.

The chain has TRBV27 and TRBJ1-5; 10 nucleotides agree with TRBD1. CDR1 and CDR2 (germline): MNHEY, SMNVEV (reference sequence). CDR3 length equals 16 residues. V lost 5 bases to trimming and J lost 4 bases; unmatched junction nucleotides: 8. The CDR3 spells CASSRSGTGANQPQHF. For the CDR3, the DNA is TGTGCCAGCAGTCGTTCCGGGACAGGGGCAAATCAGCCCCAGCATTTT.

The chain uses TRBV30 and TRBJ2-1, with a possible D match to TRBD1 (6 bases). Germline CDR1 is GTSNPN and CDR2 is SVGIG (reference sequence). Trimming took off 3 bases at V and 3 bases at J, with 9 bases between the two ends. This CDR3 region has 13 residues. CDR3 coding DNA: TGTGCCTGGAGGGGGGACATCTACAATGAGCAGTTCTTC. This codes for CAWRGDIYNEQFF.

This clone was observed a single time. This chain joins TRBV29-1 and TRBJ1-2, with 7 nucleotides matching TRBD1. Germline loops: CDR1 SQVTM, CDR2 ANQGSEA. There are 15 residues in the CDR3. V shed 6 bases, J shed 2 bases, and the junction held 12 bases outside the gene matches. This CDR3 is CSVGGDRAFNYGYTF. The CDR3 nucleotides read TGCAGCGTCGGGGGGGACAGAGCATTCAACTATGGCTACACCTTC.

The gene calls are TRBV18 and TRBJ2-1; 8 bases are a match to TRBD1. The V segment lost 6 bases and the J segment 8 bases; nucleotides outside the gene matches: 18. This CDR3 region has 17 residues. CDR1 and CDR2 (germline): KGHSH, LQKENI. The CDR3 coding sequence is TGTGCCAGCTCTCGAAACTACCCGGGACAGGCAATCCATGAGCAGTTCTTC. It encodes CASSRNYPGQAIHEQFF.

The chain is built from TRBV24-1 and TRBJ2-1, with D possibly matching TRBD1 (6 bases). Trimming took off 8 bases at V and 0 bases at J, with 7 bases between the two ends. The CDR3 is 13 residues long. Germline V lookup: CDR1 KGHDR, CDR2 SFDVKD. CDR3 in DNA: TGTGCCACCACCAGGGGCTCCTACAATGAGCAGTTCTTC. This codes for CATTRGSYNEQFF.

The chain recombines TRBV24-1 with TRBJ2-7, with TRBD1 matching 9 bases. J lost 2 bases, V lost 3 bases, and 7 bases had no gene match. Germline CDR1 reads KGHDR; CDR2 reads SFDVKD. The CDR3 totals 16 residues. This CDR3 reads CATSDPGQGEPYEQYF. CDR3 nucleotide sequence: TGTGCCACCAGTGATCCGGGACAGGGAGAACCCTACGAGCAGTACTTC.

The V and J genes are TRBV7-9 and TRBJ1-2, with unresolved D. The CDR3 is 16 residues long. Deletions cut 6 bases from V and 8 bases from J, with 25 bases between. Germline assignment: CDR1 SEHNR and CDR2 FQNEAQ (reference sequence). CDR3 loop: CASRTSKTSSSTGYTF. Written as DNA, the CDR3 is TGTGCCAGCAGGACATCTAAGACCTCATCTTCGACCGGCTACACCTTC.

This chain joins TRBV5-1 and TRBJ2-3; 8 nucleotides agree with TRBD2. The CDR3 covers 18 residues. Germline CDR1 reads SGHRS; CDR2 reads YFSETQ. With 1 base clipped from V and 1 base from J, the junction kept 11 bases outside the gene matches. CDR3 nucleotide sequence: TGCGCCAGCAGCTTGTTTCCCATCGGAGCGGGGGGCACAGATACGCAGTATTTT. Protein sequence: CASSLFPIGAGGTDTQYF. The variable domain in full, with the rest retrieved from reference TRBV5-1 and TRBJ2-3, is KAGVTQTPRYLIKTRGQQVTLSCSPISGHRSVSWYQQTPGQGLQFLFEYFSETQRNKGNFPGRFSGRQFSNSRSEMNVSTLELGDSALYLCASSLFPIGAGGTDTQYFGPGTRLTVL.